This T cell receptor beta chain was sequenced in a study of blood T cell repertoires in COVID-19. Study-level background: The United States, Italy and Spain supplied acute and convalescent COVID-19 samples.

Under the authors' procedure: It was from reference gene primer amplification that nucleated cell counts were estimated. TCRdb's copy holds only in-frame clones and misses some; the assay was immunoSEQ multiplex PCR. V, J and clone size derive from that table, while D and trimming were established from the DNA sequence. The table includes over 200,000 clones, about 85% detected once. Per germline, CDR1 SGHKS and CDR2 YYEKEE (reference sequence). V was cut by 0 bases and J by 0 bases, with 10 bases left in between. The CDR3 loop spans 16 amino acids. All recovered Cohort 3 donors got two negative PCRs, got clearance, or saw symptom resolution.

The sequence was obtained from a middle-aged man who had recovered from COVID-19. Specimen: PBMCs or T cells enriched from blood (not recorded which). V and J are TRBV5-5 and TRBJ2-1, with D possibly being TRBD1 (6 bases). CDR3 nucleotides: TGTGCCAGCAGCTTGGCCCCGACAGGCTCCTACAATGAGCAGTTCTTC. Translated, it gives CASSLAPTGSYNEQFF.